This entry describes one T cell receptor (beta chain). This sample is part of a study of control samples from healthy donors and cancer patients. The CDR3 consists of 15 residues. Losses at the gene ends were 4 bases for V and 1 base for J; bases not matched to a gene: 2. Germline CDR1 is SGHRS and CDR2 is YFSETQ. Produced via immunoSEQ multiplex PCR; TCRdb's table is partial and in-frame only. This sample has some 130,000 clones; around 93% occur once, and the top ten carry approximately 2%. The clonotype comes from a woman in her 50s in good health. What was sequenced was blood. The V gene is TRBV5-1, the J gene TRBJ2-7; 13 nucleotides align to TRBD2. The CDR3 DNA is TGCGCCAGCAGCACGGGACTAGCGGGGTCCTACGAGCAGTACTTC. This encodes CASSTGLAGSYEQYF.